The clone carrying this TCR beta chain was picked up a small number of times. Its antigen is unidentified. TCRbeta library construction was performed incorporating unique molecular identifiers. MiXCR was run by TCRdb on the PCR reads, yielding one entry per CDR3 protein. The table records around 800,000 distinct CDR3 sequences, about 16% of them present only once. This entry belongs to a study of T-cell reconstitution after alpha-beta-depleted transplantation in children. Whole-study findings and limits: Fresh T-cell production supplied most of the T-cell counts and diversity seen one year after transplant. At around two months after transplant, the alpha-beta T cells were reportedly derived from several hundred expanded clones that came from non-depleted graft cells.

The CDR3 sequence is 13 residues long. The germline V and J ends were trimmed by 2 bases and 5 bases, with 10 bases remaining between them. This sequence joins TRBV12-3 or TRBV12-4 and TRBJ2-7; TRBD1 might be the D (5 bases). Sample: PBMCs, mostly from graft donor cells, taken 360 days after TCRalphabeta/CD19-depleted stem cell transplant. This TCR was recovered from a male patient younger than 18 who had a stem cell transplant for acute lymphoblastic leukemia, so the T cells may come from the graft donor. The CDR3 reads CASSLQGSNEQYF. The CDR3 DNA reads TGTGCCAGCAGTTTACAGGGTTCAAACGAGCAGTACTTC.